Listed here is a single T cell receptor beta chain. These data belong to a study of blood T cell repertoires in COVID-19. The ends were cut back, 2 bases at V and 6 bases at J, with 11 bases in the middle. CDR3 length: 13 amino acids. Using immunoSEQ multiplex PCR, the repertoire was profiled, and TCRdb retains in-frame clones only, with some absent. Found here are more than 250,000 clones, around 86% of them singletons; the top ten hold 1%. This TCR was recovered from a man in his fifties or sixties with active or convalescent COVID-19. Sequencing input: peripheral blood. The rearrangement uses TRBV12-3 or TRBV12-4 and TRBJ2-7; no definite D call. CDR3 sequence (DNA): TGTGCCAGCAGTTTAACAGTCCTTGGCGAGCAGTACTTC. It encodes CASSLTVLGEQYF.